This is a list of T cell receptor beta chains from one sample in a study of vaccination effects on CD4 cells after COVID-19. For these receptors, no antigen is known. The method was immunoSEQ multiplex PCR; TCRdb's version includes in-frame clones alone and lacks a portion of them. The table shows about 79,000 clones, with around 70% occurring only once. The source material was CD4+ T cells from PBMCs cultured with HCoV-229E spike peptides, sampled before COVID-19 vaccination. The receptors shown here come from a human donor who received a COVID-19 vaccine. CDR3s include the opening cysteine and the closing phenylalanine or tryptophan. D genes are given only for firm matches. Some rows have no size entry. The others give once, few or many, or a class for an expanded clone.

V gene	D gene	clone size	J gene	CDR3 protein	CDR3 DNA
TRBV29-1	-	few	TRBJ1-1	CSHSVSGYTEAFF	TGCAGCCACAGCGTAAGTGGGTACACTGAAGCTTTCTTT
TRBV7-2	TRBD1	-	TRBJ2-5	CASSAQGAQETQYF	TGTGCCAGCAGCGCTCAGGGGGCTCAAGAGACCCAGTACTTC
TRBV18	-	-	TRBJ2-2	CASSLHSVAGTGELFF	TGTGCCAGCTCACTACATAGCGTTGCCGGCACCGGGGAGCTGTTTTTT
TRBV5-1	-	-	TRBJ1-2	CASSPTQGSRGYTF	TGCGCCAGCAGCCCCACACAGGGATCTCGCGGCTACACCTTC
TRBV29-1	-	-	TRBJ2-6	CSVGFLSGANVLTF	TGCAGCGTTGGGTTCCTATCTGGGGCCAACGTCCTGACTTTC
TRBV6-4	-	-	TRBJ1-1	CASSVAGGNTEAFF	TGTGCCAGCAGTGTCGCGGGAGGGAACACTGAAGCTTTCTTT
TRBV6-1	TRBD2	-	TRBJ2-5	CASSEVRAGGPGQETQYF	TGTGCCAGCAGTGAAGTCAGAGCGGGGGGGCCGGGGCAAGAGACCCAGTACTTC
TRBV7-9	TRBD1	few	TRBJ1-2	CASSRRDSDYGYTF	TGTGCCAGCAGCAGACGGGACAGCGACTATGGCTACACCTTC
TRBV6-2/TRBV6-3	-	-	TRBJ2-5	CASSYSEGGTQYF	TGTGCCAGCAGTTACTCAGAGGGGGGGACCCAGTACTTC
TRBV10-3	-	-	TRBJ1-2	CAISESGISSMGYTF	TGTGCCATCAGTGAGTCGGGGATTTCCTCTATGGGCTACACCTTC
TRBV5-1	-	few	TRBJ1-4	CASSGTGQRGEKLFF	TGCGCCAGCAGCGGCACAGGGCAGAGGGGTGAAAAACTGTTTTTT
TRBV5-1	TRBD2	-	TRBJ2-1	CASSLAGLAGGSYNEQFF	TGCGCCAGCAGCTTGGCCGGACTAGCGGGGGGGTCCTACAATGAGCAGTTCTTC
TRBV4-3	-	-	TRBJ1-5	CASSRDSNQPQHF	TGCGCCAGCAGCCGGGACAGCAATCAGCCCCAGCATTTT
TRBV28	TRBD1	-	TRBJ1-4	CASSLPGGNEKLFF	TGTGCCAGCAGTTTACCAGGGGGCAACGAAAAACTGTTTTTT
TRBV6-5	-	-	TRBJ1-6	CASSYSTRNSPLHF	TGTGCCAGCAGTTACTCCACGAGAAATTCACCCCTCCACTTT
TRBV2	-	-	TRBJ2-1	CASSARVVGSDEQFF	TGTGCCAGCAGTGCCAGGGTTGTAGGTAGCGATGAGCAGTTCTTC
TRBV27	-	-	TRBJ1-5	CASSFIGSWNQPQHF	TGTGCCAGCAGTTTCATTGGGTCTTGGAATCAGCCCCAGCATTTT
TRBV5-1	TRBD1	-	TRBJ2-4	CASSFTTGDSIQYF	TGCGCCAGCAGCTTCACGACAGGGGATTCCATTCAGTACTTC
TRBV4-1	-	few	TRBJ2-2	CASSQVPNTGELFF	TGCGCCAGCAGCCAAGTCCCTAACACCGGGGAGCTGTTTTTT
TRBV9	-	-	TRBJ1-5	CASSVGQANQPQHF	TGTGCCAGCAGCGTGGGTCAGGCAAACCAGCCCCAGCATTTT
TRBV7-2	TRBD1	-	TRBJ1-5	CASSGQGAGSNQPQHF	TGTGCCAGCAGCGGACAGGGGGCAGGTAGCAATCAGCCCCAGCATTTT
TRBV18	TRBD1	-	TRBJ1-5	CASSRGEQGINQPQHF	TGTGCCAGCTCACGTGGGGAACAGGGGATAAATCAGCCCCAGCATTTT
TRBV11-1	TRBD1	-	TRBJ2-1	CASSLGQGWSEQFF	TGTGCCAGCAGCTTAGGACAGGGATGGAGTGAGCAGTTCTTC